The present entry profiles one T cell receptor beta chain with its context. This record belongs to a study of shared clonotypes between healthy human individuals. The table came from immunoSEQ multiplex PCR; TCRdb's copy has only in-frame clones and leaves some out. Among around 500,000 clones listed, almost 80% were seen once. This CDR3 has 15 amino acids. The V end lost 2 bases, the J end lost 7 bases, and 14 bases lay between the germline ends. The germline V gene has CDR1 MDHEN and CDR2 SYDVKM. The rearrangement links TRBV28 to TRBJ2-2; tentatively, D is TRBD1 (6 bases). The receptor was derived from a woman in her thirties or forties in good health. Some clones in this sample may be carry-over from other donors' samples. Sequencing used PBMCs. Written as DNA, the CDR3 is TGTGCCAGCAGTTTAGTCAGGGGCGGAGTCGGGGAGCTGTTTTTT. This gives the protein CASSLVRGGVGELFF.